This T cell receptor beta chain was identified during a study of T cell changes during pregnancy in multiple sclerosis. Sequencing used immunoSEQ multiplex PCR; TCRdb keeps in-frame clones, though not all of them. The table records tens of thousands of clones, 91% of them present only once. With V trimmed by 7 bases and J by 7 bases, 8 bases remained unmatched. The CDR3 sequence is 13 residues long. The germline V gene encodes CDR1 SQVTM and CDR2 ANQGSEA. The chain is built from TRBV29-1 and TRBJ2-7, with 12 bases identical to TRBD1. This TCR came from a female donor in good health, enrolled as a control in a pregnancy study. This material consisted of CD4+ T cells from peripheral blood mononuclear cells, taken after pregnancy. The CDR3 region has the DNA TGCAGCGGGACGGGACAGGGGGCGTTTGAGCAGTACTTC. It is translated as CSGTGQGAFEQYF.